This TCR beta chain is from a study of blood T cell repertoires in COVID-19. Sequencing was performed with immunoSEQ multiplex PCR; in TCRdb, only in-frame clones are kept and a portion is missing. The table includes around 170,000 clones, approximately 88% detected once. Germline V gene sequence: CDR1 MNHEY, CDR2 SVGAGI. The CDR3 totals 14 residues. V was pared by 6 bases and J by 2 bases, with 6 bases of the junction left unmatched. This clone is a singleton in its sample. The chain has TRBV6-5 and TRBJ1-1, with TRBD1 matching over 7 bases. Sequenced: peripheral blood. This TCR was recovered from a woman aged 55-70 years with acute or convalescent COVID-19. The CDR3 coding sequence is TGTGCCAGCAGCCAACAGGGGCGCAACACTGAAGCTTTCTTT. Amino acid sequence: CASSQQGRNTEAFF.